One sample yielded the 2 T cell receptor beta chains listed below, sequenced in a study of T cell responses to AZD1222 COVID-19 vaccine. Assay used: immunoSEQ multiplex PCR; TCRdb lists only in-frame clones, some missing. Here the sample spans 100,000 to 150,000 clones, about 90% being singletons. Sample: peripheral blood, taken 28 days after the second AZD1222 dose. These receptors came from an adult who received the AZD1222 COVID-19 vaccine.

The chain couples TRBV7-9 to TRBJ2-7; D is unclear. Trimming stripped 1 base from V and 5 bases from J, with 9 bases between. Germline loops: CDR1 SEHNR, CDR2 FQNEAQ (reference sequence). The CDR3 runs to 13 residues. The CDR3 DNA sequence: TGTGCCAGCAGCTTAGAAGTTCGGAACGAGCAGTACTTC. The encoded protein is CASSLEVRNEQYF.

The J gene is TRBJ1-2, the V gene TRBV28; TRBD1 might be the D (6 bases). CDR3 length: 12 amino acids. The germline V gene encodes CDR1 MDHEN and CDR2 SYDVKM. V was pared by 8 bases and J by 4 bases, with 11 bases between. The CDR3 DNA reads as TGTGCCAGCCTGACAGGAACCTATGGCTACACCTTC. This codes for CASLTGTYGYTF.